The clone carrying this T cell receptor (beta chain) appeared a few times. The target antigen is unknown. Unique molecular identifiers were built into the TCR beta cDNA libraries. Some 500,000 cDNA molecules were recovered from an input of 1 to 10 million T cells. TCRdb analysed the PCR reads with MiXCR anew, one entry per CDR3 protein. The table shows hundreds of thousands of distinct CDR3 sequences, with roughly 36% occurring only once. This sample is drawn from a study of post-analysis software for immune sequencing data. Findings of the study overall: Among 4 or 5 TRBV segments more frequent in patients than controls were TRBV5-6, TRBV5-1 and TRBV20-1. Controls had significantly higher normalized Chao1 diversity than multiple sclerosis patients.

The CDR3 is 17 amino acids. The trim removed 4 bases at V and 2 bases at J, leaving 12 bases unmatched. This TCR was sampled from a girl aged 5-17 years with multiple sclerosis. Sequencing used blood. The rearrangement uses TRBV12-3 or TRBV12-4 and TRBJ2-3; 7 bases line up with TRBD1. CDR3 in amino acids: CASSYLPGQNSTDTQYF. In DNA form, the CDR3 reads TGTGCCAGCAGTTATCTCCCGGGACAGAACTCCACAGATACGCAGTATTTT.